Following are 29 T cell receptor beta chains from one sample sequenced in a study of post-analysis software for immune sequencing data. Study outcomes and limitations: With TRBV5-6, TRBV5-1 and TRBV20-1 included, roughly five TRBV segments were more frequent in patients than in controls.

Every TCR beta cDNA library bore unique molecular identifiers. TCRdb reanalysed the PCR reads using MiXCR and keeps one entry per CDR3 protein. The data hold roughly 540,000 distinct CDR3 sequences, with 30% to 40% observed a single time. What these receptors recognize is not known. Sequenced: blood. The receptor source for this set is a girl under 18 with multiple sclerosis.

The gene calls are TRBV20-1 and TRBJ2-3, with TRBD1 identical over 9 bases. The germline gives CDR1 DFQATT, CDR2 SNEGSKA (reference sequence). The CDR3 consists of 15 residues. After removal of 8 bases from V and 6 bases from J, the junction contained 15 bases not matched to a gene. CDR3 protein: CSSTTGGAFVDTQYF. The CDR3 DNA sequence: TGCAGTTCAACGACAGGGGGAGCGTTCGTGGATACGCAGTATTTT.

The rearrangement links TRBV2 to TRBJ1-5, with a weak D call TRBD1 (6 bases). Trimming removed 6 bases from V and 4 bases from J, with 10 bases in between. Germline-derived CDR1 and CDR2 are SNHLY and FYNNEI. The CDR3 has 13 residues. CDR3 protein: CASRGGQNQPQHF. DNA for the CDR3: TGTGCCAGCAGGGGCGGACAGAATCAGCCCCAGCATTTT.

The V call is TRBV5-1, the J call TRBJ2-1; the D gene is possibly TRBD2 (6 bases). This CDR3 spans 14 amino acids. Trimming took 7 bases from V and 5 from J, leaving 16 bases between them. CDR1 and CDR2 (germline): SGHRS, YFSETQ. DNA of the CDR3: TGCGCCAGCGGAACCGGGGAGGTCAACAATGAGCAGTTCTTC. Its protein product is CASGTGEVNNEQFF.

This chain connects TRBV29-1 to TRBJ2-4; D is ambiguous. The J call may be wrong; the DNA end is better matched by TRBJ2-5. Germline-derived CDR1 and CDR2 are SQVTM and ANQGSEA. This CDR3 region has 11 residues. The CDR3 loop is CSIAHQETQYF. DNA of the CDR3: TGCAGCATTGCCCACCAAGAGACCCAGTACTTC.

This clonotype was found a few times. The chain joins TRBV4-1 to TRBJ2-1; TRBD2 aligns across 10 bases. CDR3 size: 16 residues. V shed 0 bases and J 4 bases; nucleotides not matched to a gene: 3. The germline gives CDR1 MGHRA, CDR2 YSYEKL. The CDR3 DNA reads as TGCGCCAGCAGCCAAGATCTAGCGGGGGCTTACAATGAGCAGTTCTTC. Translating it yields CASSQDLAGAYNEQFF.

V usage is TRBV11-2 and J usage is TRBJ2-1; D remains unclear. The closer fit of TRBJ2-7 to the DNA end suggests the J call may be wrong. The CDR3 is made up of 14 amino acids. Germline values: CDR1 SGHAT, CDR2 FQNNGV. The CDR3 DNA sequence: TGTGCCAGCAGCTTAGGTTTTAGCAATTACGAGCAGTACTTC. This gives the protein CASSLGFSNYEQYF.

The CDR3 DNA reads as TGTGCCAGCACCCTAAGGGGCGTGGCAGATACGCAGTATTTT. Encoded protein: CASTLRGVADTQYF. The rearrangement uses TRBV7-2 and TRBJ2-3; a possible D gene is TRBD1 (5 bases). Trimming pared 7 bases from V and 4 bases from J, leaving 15 bases between. The CDR3 extends over 14 amino acids. Looked up from germline, CDR1 is SGHTA and CDR2 is FQGNSA.

The chain joins TRBV5-1 to TRBJ1-1; weak D call: TRBD1 (5 bases). Germline V CDR1 and CDR2: SGHRS, YFSETQ. Trimming removed 0 bases from V and 7 bases from J, with 13 bases in between. The CDR3 covers 14 residues. The CDR3 region has the DNA TGCGCCAGCAGCTTGGCGCAGGGCTTAGGTGAAGCTTTCTTT. Protein product: CASSLAQGLGEAFF.

This chain uses TRBV5-1 with TRBJ1-1; no firm D call. Germline CDR1 is SGHRS and CDR2 is YFSETQ. The CDR3 has 13 residues. V was cut by 0 bases and J by 3 bases, with 6 bases left in between. The CDR3 here is CASSLVVDTEAFF. The CDR3 DNA reads as TGCGCCAGCAGCTTGGTGGTGGACACTGAAGCTTTCTTT. Variable domain in full (rest from reference TRBV5-1 and TRBJ1-1): KAGVTQTPRYLIKTRGQQVTLSCSPISGHRSVSWYQQTPGQGLQFLFEYFSETQRNKGNFPGRFSGRQFSNSRSEMNVSTLELGDSALYLCASSLVVDTEAFFGQGTRLTVV.

The chain links TRBV7-2 to TRBJ1-5, with D uncertain. V shed 5 bases and J shed 0 bases, with 14 bases lying between them. Germline V gene data show CDR1 as SGHTA and CDR2 as FQGNSA. There are 16 residues in the CDR3. CDR3 DNA sequence: TGTGCCAGCAGCCTCAACGGACGGAATAGCAATCAGCCCCAGCATTTT. It translates to CASSLNGRNSNQPQHF.

This chain connects TRBV28 to TRBJ2-7; 8 bases are shared with TRBD2. The germline CDR1 and CDR2 sequences are MDHEN and SYDVKM. The CDR3 consists of 14 residues. With 5 bases clipped from V and 4 bases from J, the junction kept 7 bases outside the gene matches. The CDR3 bases are TGTGCCAGCAGTCCTCCGGGAGGGGCGTACGAGCAGTACTTC. Residues: CASSPPGGAYEQYF.

This clonotype has only a few counts. V and J are TRBV9 and TRBJ1-2; TRBD1 is a possible D gene (6 bases). The V end lost 3 bases, the J end lost 1 base, and 22 bases lay between the germline ends. This CDR3 spans 18 amino acids. Germline V lookup: CDR1 SGDLS, CDR2 YYNGEE. The DNA for the CDR3 is TGTGCCAGCAGCGCAGGGCGTCAGGGGCCAACCCTTAACTATGGCTACACCTTC. Protein: CASSAGRQGPTLNYGYTF.

In the case of this clonotype: Mismatch with germline at one junction end may stem from a read error. This rearrangement joins TRBV24-1 to TRBJ2-5; D possibly matches TRBD1 or TRBD2 (5 bases each). The CDR3 is made up of 18 amino acids. Germline CDR1 reads KGHDR; CDR2 reads SFDVKD. The CDR3 spells CTTSDLARDAPYQETQYF. For the CDR3, the DNA is TGTACCACCAGTGATTTGGCACGGGACGCCCCGTACCAAGAGACCCAGTACTTC.

This clonotype was recorded a few times. The rearrangement links TRBV2 to TRBJ2-5; the D gene could be TRBD1 or TRBD2 (6 bases each). The DNA end is a closer match to TRBJ2-7, so the J assignment may be wrong. The CDR3 runs to 14 residues. The germline V gene encodes CDR1 SNHLY and CDR2 FYNNEI. The CDR3 loop reads CASSARGHSVEQYF. The CDR3 nucleotides read TGTGCCAGCAGTGCTCGGGGGCATTCAGTCGAGCAGTACTTC.

Regarding this clonotype: Mismatch with germline at one junction end may stem from a read error. The chain couples TRBV4-2 to TRBJ2-1, with 8 bases identical to TRBD2. The CDR3 length is 16 residues. Germline V gene data show CDR1 as LGHNA and CDR2 as YNFKEQ. The CDR3 is CTSSQVTRGGDNEQFF. Written as DNA, the CDR3 is TGTACCAGCAGCCAAGTGACACGGGGGGGAGACAATGAGCAGTTCTTC.

About this clonotype: A read error may be the cause here, since a much bigger clone is one base away. The chain joins TRBV6-5 to TRBJ2-5, with D possibly TRBD2 on 6 matching bases. CDR1 and CDR2 from the germline V gene are MNHEY and SVGAGI. The length of the CDR3 is 15 residues. CDR3 DNA: TGTACCAGCAGTTACGATATAGCGGAACAAGAGACCCAGTACTTC. As protein: CTSSYDIAEQETQYF.

This chain links TRBV4-2 with TRBJ2-7; 11 bases map to TRBD1. Germline lookup yields CDR1 LGHNA and CDR2 YNFKEQ. V dropped 4 bases and J dropped 2; count of bases not matched to a gene: 4. The CDR3 has 15 residues. The CDR3 DNA is TGTGCCAGCAGCCCCGGGACAGGGGGTCCCTACGAGCAGTACTTC. This translates into CASSPGTGGPYEQYF.

The rearrangement links TRBV5-6 to TRBJ2-5; tentative D call: TRBD1 (6 bases). The J call may be incorrect, as the DNA end agrees better with TRBJ2-7. Germline CDR1 reads SGHDT; CDR2 reads YYEEEE. The CDR3 runs to 14 residues. CDR3 protein: CASSLGTNTFEQYF. The CDR3 bases are TGTGCCAGCAGCTTAGGGACAAACACCTTCGAGCAGTACTTC.

The J gene is TRBJ1-4, the V gene TRBV7-9, with a weak D call TRBD1 (5 bases). V lost 6 bases to trimming and J lost 4 bases, with 15 bases between them. Germline-derived CDR1 and CDR2 are SEHNR and FQNEAQ (reference sequence). The CDR3 is 15 residues long. CDR3 sequence reads: CASRRSGRINEKLFF. The CDR3 nucleotides read TGTGCCAGCAGGCGCTCGGGACGGATTAATGAAAAACTGTTTTTT.

The rearrangement joins TRBV29-1 to TRBJ2-5; TRBD2 aligns across 12 bases. CDR1 SQVTM and CDR2 ANQGSEA come from the germline V gene. The CDR3 contains 17 residues. With V trimmed by 6 bases and J by 3 bases, 14 bases remained unmatched. The CDR3 protein is CSVGRLAGEIIEETQYF. DNA of the CDR3: TGCAGCGTGGGCAGACTAGCGGGGGAGATAATAGAAGAGACCCAGTACTTC. Full variable domain (remainder filled in from reference TRBV29-1 and TRBJ2-5): SAVISQKPSRDICQRGTSLTIQCQVDSQVTMMFWYRQQPGQSLTLIATANQGSEATYESGFVIDKFPISRPNLTFSTLTVSNMSPEDSSIYLCSVGRLAGEIIEETQYFGPGTRLLVL.

The V and J genes are TRBV5-1 and TRBJ2-3; 11 nucleotides agree with TRBD2. The length of the CDR3 is 17 residues. The J segment lost 6 bases and the V segment lost 0 bases, leaving 9 bases of the junction unmatched. Germline CDR1 SGHRS, CDR2 YFSETQ. CDR3 sequence reads: CASSLAASGGLPDTQYF. CDR3 DNA: TGCGCCAGCAGCTTGGCGGCTAGCGGGGGGCTCCCTGATACGCAGTATTTT.

Many counts were recorded for this clonotype. CDR3 DNA: TGCAGCGTTGGAAAGGGGCCAGATACGCAGTATTTT. Protein sequence: CSVGKGPDTQYF. The J gene is TRBJ2-3, the V gene TRBV29-1; D is possibly TRBD1 (5 bases). The CDR3 consists of 12 residues. V gave up 4 bases and J gave up 4 bases, with 9 bases separating them. CDR1 and CDR2 (germline): SQVTM, ANQGSEA.

This clonotype has only a few counts. The rearrangement joins TRBV5-1 to TRBJ2-1; TRBD1 might be the D (5 bases). The CDR3 extends over 17 amino acids. Germline assignment: CDR1 SGHRS and CDR2 YFSETQ. Trimming pared 2 bases from V and 6 bases from J, leaving 21 bases between. The CDR3 region is CASSFPPRVLSFNEQFF. CDR3 nucleotides: TGCGCCAGCAGCTTTCCCCCCAGGGTTTTGTCTTTCAATGAGCAGTTCTTC.

On this clonotype: One end of the junction fails to match germline, which may point to a read error. V usage is TRBV6-5 and J usage is TRBJ2-3, with a tentative D call TRBD1 (5 bases). The CDR3 spans 13 residues. Looked up from germline, CDR1 is MNHEY and CDR2 is SVGAGI. Written as DNA, the CDR3 is TGTACCAGCAGTCGACAGCTCACAGATACGCAGTATTTT. It encodes CTSSRQLTDTQYF.

This chain uses TRBV7-2 with TRBJ1-2, with 7 bases aligning to TRBD1. The CDR3 totals 13 residues. The germline V gene has CDR1 SGHTA and CDR2 FQGNSA. With V trimmed by 5 bases and J by 7 bases, 7 bases remained unmatched. Here the CDR3 DNA reads TGTGCCAGCAGCGCCCGGGACAGCTGTGGCTACACCTTC. It codes for CASSARDSCGYTF.

V usage is TRBV28 and J usage is TRBJ1-5; D gene ambiguous. Per germline, CDR1 MDHEN and CDR2 SYDVKM. Trimming shortened V by 4 bases and J by 1 base, and 8 bases separated the two germline ends. This CDR3 region has 14 residues. The CDR3 loop is CASSYAGSNQPQHF. In DNA form, the CDR3 reads TGTGCCAGCAGTTACGCGGGGAGCAATCAGCCCCAGCATTTT.

V is TRBV7-2 and J is TRBJ2-7; D call uncertain. The germline gives CDR1 SGHTA, CDR2 FQGNSA. There are 16 residues in the CDR3. Trimming removed 4 bases at V and 5 bases at J, with 21 bases between. The DNA for the CDR3 is TGTGCCAGCAGCTCCCTTAATATGTTGGCAGGCCACGAGCAGTACTTC. This translates into CASSSLNMLAGHEQYF.

There are a few counts of this clonotype. The chain joins TRBV2 to TRBJ2-1; TRBD2 might be the D (6 bases). V lost 7 bases to trimming and J lost 9 bases, with 13 bases between them. Germline V lookup: CDR1 SNHLY, CDR2 FYNNEI. CDR3 size: 12 residues. The CDR3 is CASTGTRPEQFF. The CDR3, as DNA: TGTGCCAGCACCGGGACTCGACCTGAGCAGTTCTTC.

This chain connects TRBV20-1 to TRBJ2-7, with 15 bases lining up with TRBD2. This CDR3 region has 16 residues. Germline lookup yields CDR1 DFQATT and CDR2 SNEGSKA (reference sequence). Trimming at V came to 3 bases and at J to 6 bases, leaving 9 bases not matched to a gene. Here the CDR3 DNA reads TGCAGTGCTAGGGAAGGACTAGCGGGGGGGCACGGCGAGCAGTACTTC. Translated: CSAREGLAGGHGEQYF.